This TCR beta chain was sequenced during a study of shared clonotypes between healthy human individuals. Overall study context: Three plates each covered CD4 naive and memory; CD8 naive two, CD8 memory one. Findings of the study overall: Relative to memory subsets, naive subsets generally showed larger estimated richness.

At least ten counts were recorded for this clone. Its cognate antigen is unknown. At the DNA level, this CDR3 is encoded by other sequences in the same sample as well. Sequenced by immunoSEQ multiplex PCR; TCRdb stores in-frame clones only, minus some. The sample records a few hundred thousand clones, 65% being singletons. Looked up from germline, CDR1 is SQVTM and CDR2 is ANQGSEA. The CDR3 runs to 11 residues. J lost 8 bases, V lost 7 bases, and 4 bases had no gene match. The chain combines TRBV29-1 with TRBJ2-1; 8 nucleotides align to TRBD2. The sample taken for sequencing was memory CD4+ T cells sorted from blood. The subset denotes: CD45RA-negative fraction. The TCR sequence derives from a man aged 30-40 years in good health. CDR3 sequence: CSGTSSDEQFF. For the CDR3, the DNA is TGCAGCGGGACTAGCTCGGATGAGCAGTTCTTC.